This note documents a single T cell receptor (beta chain) sequence. These data belong to a study of lymphopenia after photon versus proton radiotherapy. Germline CDR1 reads MNHEY; CDR2 reads SMNVEV (reference sequence). Trimming stripped 2 bases from V and 4 bases from J, with 8 bases between. This CDR3 contains 13 residues. This table comes from immunoSEQ multiplex PCR, and its TCRdb copy is limited to in-frame clones, with some not included. The sample comprises just over 30,000 clones, 94% of which are singletons, and roughly 0.78% rests with the top ten. Sequenced here: peripheral blood, sampled from a patient treated with photon-based radiotherapy. The chain joins TRBV27 to TRBJ1-1, with a weak D call TRBD1 (5 bases). The clonotype originates from a woman aged 45-65 years with cholangiocarcinoma. The DNA for the CDR3 is TGTGCCAGCAGTTTAGTGGGACGCACTGAAGCTTTCTTT. Its translation is CASSLVGRTEAFF.